Listed below are T cell receptor beta chains from one sample, sequenced in a study of cytomegalovirus exposure and HLA in healthy donors. Assay: immunoSEQ multiplex PCR; the TCRdb copy retains only in-frame clones and omits some. The sample includes roughly 140,000 clones, 60% to 80% of them seen just once. The sequenced sample consisted of PBMCs. Receptors were obtained from a male donor in good health and CMV-seronegative. Both conserved end residues are part of each CDR3. A D gene is named only where the DNA matches it firmly. Clone size appears in some rows only: once, few, many, or a class for an expanded clone.

abundance	v_gene	j_gene	len	d_gene	CDR3nt	CDR3aa
.	TRBV6-1	TRBJ2-7	15	.	TGTGCCAGCAGACCCTCCCTCGGGACAAGAAACGAGCAGTACTTC	CASRPSLGTRNEQYF
.	TRBV19	TRBJ1-1	14	.	TGTGCCAGTAGTATTCGGCAGGTTAACACTGAAGCTTTCTTT	CASSIRQVNTEAFF
.	TRBV28	TRBJ1-1	12	.	TGTGCCAGCAGTTTATTGGAGCACGGAGCTTTCTTT	CASSLLEHGAFF
.	TRBV27	TRBJ1-2	15	TRBD1	TGTGCCAGTTGGGGACCGGGACAGCATAACTATGGCTACACCTTC	CASWGPGQHNYGYTF
.	TRBV30	TRBJ1-4	14	.	TGTGCCTGGCGGGGAGGGCTGGCTAATGAAAAACTGTTTTTT	CAWRGGLANEKLFF
.	TRBV29-1	TRBJ1-4	12	.	TGCAGCGCGAAGGGGGGGGCTGAAAAACTGTTTTTT	CSAKGGAEKLFF
.	TRBV5-1	TRBJ2-2	15	.	TGCGCCAGCAGCAGTACAGCAGCGAACACCGGGGAGCTGTTTTTT	CASSSTAANTGELFF
.	TRBV30	TRBJ1-5	13	.	TGTGCCTGGGGGGGGGATGGCAATCAGCCCCAGCATTTT	CAWGGDGNQPQHF
once	TRBV7-9	TRBJ1-1	13	.	TGTTCCAGCAGCTTACGTATGAACACTGAAGCTTTCTTT	CSSSLRMNTEAFF
.	TRBV6-5	TRBJ2-5	14	.	TGTGCCACCACCGCGGGACTGGGTAAAGAGACCCAGTACTTC	CATTAGLGKETQYF
.	TRBV6-5	TRBJ2-5	14	TRBD1	TGTGCCAGCAAATCAGGGGGAGTCGCGGAGACCCAGTACTTC	CASKSGGVAETQYF
.	TRBV10-3	TRBJ2-1	12	.	TGTGCCATCAGTGCGGCGGACAATGAGCAGTTCTTC	CAISAADNEQFF
.	TRBV7-8	TRBJ1-1	17	.	TGTGCCAGCAGCTTAGTTTTTGGCAGTATCATGAACACTGAAGCTTTCTTT	CASSLVFGSIMNTEAFF
.	TRBV9	TRBJ2-2	16	TRBD2	TGTGCCAGCAGCGTAGTTGGCAGCGGGGGGATCGGGGAGCTGTTTTTT	CASSVVGSGGIGELFF
.	TRBV5-1	TRBJ2-4	17	.	TGCGCCAGCAGCTTGGCCGGGGATGAAGGGTCCAAAAACATTCAGTACTTC	CASSLAGDEGSKNIQYF
.	TRBV12-5	TRBJ1-3	13	.	TGTGCTAGTGGTTTGCCGGGGGGTAACACCATATATTTT	CASGLPGGNTIYF
.	TRBV5-1	TRBJ2-1	15	TRBD1	TGCGCCAGCAGCCCTAGACAGGGCGGCAACAATGAGCAGTTCTTC	CASSPRQGGNNEQFF
.	TRBV19	TRBJ1-5	14	.	TGTGCCAGTAGTATGGCCCGTTTCAATCAGCCCCAGCATTTT	CASSMARFNQPQHF
few	TRBV27	TRBJ1-2	13	.	TGTGCCAGCAGATCTACAGGGTTAGCGGGCTACACCTTC	CASRSTGLAGYTF
once	TRBV6-7	TRBJ1-3	17	.	TGTGCCAGCAGTTACTCGAGATCGATAAACTCTGGAAACACCATATATTTT	CASSYSRSINSGNTIYF
.	TRBV29-1	TRBJ2-3	16	.	TGCAGCGTTGGGGGGGGGACAGGCGTCGGGACAGATACGCAGTATTTT	CSVGGGTGVGTDTQYF
.	TRBV5-1	TRBJ1-4	15	.	TGCGCCAGCAGCTTGAGCGGGGGAACTAATGAAAAACTGTTTTTT	CASSLSGGTNEKLFF
once	TRBV7-9	TRBJ1-1	12	.	TGTGCCAGCAGCTTAGAAACTCGTGAAGCTTTCTTT	CASSLETREAFF
.	TRBV4-3	TRBJ2-1	18	.	TGCGCCAGCAGCCAATTTGATGTGGCGGTGAGCTCCTACAATGAGCAGTTCTTC	CASSQFDVAVSSYNEQFF
.	TRBV5-4	TRBJ2-5	15	TRBD2	TGTGCCAGCAGCCTCAGACTAGCGGGGGAAGAGACCCAGTACTTC	CASSLRLAGEETQYF
.	TRBV4-3	TRBJ2-3	17	TRBD2	TGCGCCAGCAGCCAACTCCCAAGCGGGAGGAGGACAGATACGCAGTATTTT	CASSQLPSGRRTDTQYF
.	TRBV9	TRBJ1-2	14	.	TGTGCCAGCAGCGTAGGCCAGGTTGGCTATGGCTACACCTTC	CASSVGQVGYGYTF
.	TRBV13	TRBJ1-2	15	.	TGTGCCAGCAGCTTAAGGCAGGGCTTTAGGTATGGCTACACCTTC	CASSLRQGFRYGYTF
.	TRBV10-2	TRBJ2-2	13	.	TGCGCCAGCAGTGAGGCGGGGCCCGGGGAGCTGTTTTTT	CASSEAGPGELFF
.	TRBV19	TRBJ2-5	11	.	TGTGCCAGTAGTCCAGGGGAGACCCAGTACTTC	CASSPGETQYF
.	TRBV27	TRBJ2-1	17	TRBD1	TGTGCCAGCAGTCACACAGGGGGCGATTCTACCTACAATGAGCAGTTCTTC	CASSHTGGDSTYNEQFF
.	TRBV27	TRBJ2-3	13	.	TGTGCCAGCAGTTTGGGAGAGACAGATACGCAGTATTTT	CASSLGETDTQYF
.	TRBV4-3	TRBJ2-3	15	TRBD1	TGCGCCAGCAGCCTAAACAGGGGTAGCACAGATACGCAGTATTTT	CASSLNRGSTDTQYF
.	TRBV29-1	TRBJ2-3	11	.	TGCAGCGCCTCCCCCACAGATACGCAGTATTTT	CSASPTDTQYF
.	TRBV7-9	TRBJ1-3	17	.	TGTTCCAGCAGCTTAGGCATGGCCGGGGGCTCTGGAAACACCATATATTTT	CSSSLGMAGGSGNTIYF
few	TRBV6-5	TRBJ1-2	15	TRBD1	TGTGCCAGCAGTTACTCGATGGACAGGGTCTATGGCTACACCTTC	CASSYSMDRVYGYTF
.	TRBV9	TRBJ2-7	14	.	TGTGCCAGCAGCGGTAGCGGTTCTACCTACGAGCAGTACTTC	CASSGSGSTYEQYF
.	TRBV19	TRBJ1-2	14	.	TGTGCCAGTAGTCCCCTGACAGGCCCAGGTGGCTACACCTTC	CASSPLTGPGGYTF
.	TRBV29-1	TRBJ2-5	17	TRBD2	TGCAGCGTTTTGAAGAGGTTACTAGCGGGAGGACAAGAGACCCAGTACTTC	CSVLKRLLAGGQETQYF
.	TRBV2	TRBJ1-1	15	TRBD1	TGTGCCAGCCAAAATCCAGGACAGGGTAGGACTGAAGCTTTCTTT	CASQNPGQGRTEAFF
once	TRBV7-9	TRBJ1-2	13	.	TGTGCCAGCAGGGATGCCGAGGGCTATGGCTACACCTTC	CASRDAEGYGYTF
.	TRBV19	TRBJ1-1	13	.	TGTGCCAGTAGTCCCACACCGAGGACTGAAGCTTTCTTT	CASSPTPRTEAFF
.	TRBV6-5	TRBJ2-7	15	.	TGTGCCAGCAGTTACTCCCTGAGCGGTGCCTACGAGCAGTACTTC	CASSYSLSGAYEQYF
few	TRBV30	TRBJ1-1	11	.	TGTGCCTGGAGTCCGGACAGTGAAGCTTTCTTT	CAWSPDSEAFF
.	TRBV7-2	TRBJ2-3	15	.	TGTGCCAGCAGCTTCACGGGAGAACGCACAGATACGCAGTATTTT	CASSFTGERTDTQYF
.	TRBV5-1	TRBJ2-7	15	TRBD1	TGCGCCAGCAGCTTGGGAGGGACAGGGACTGGGGAGCAGTACTTC	CASSLGGTGTGEQYF
.	TRBV6-4	TRBJ2-1	13	.	TGTGCCAGCAGTGACCAGTCGAGGGATGAGCAGTTCTTC	CASSDQSRDEQFF
.	TRBV9	TRBJ1-4	17	.	TGTGCCAGCAGCGCACCTATCGAGGGGGGGCCGCGGGAAAAACTGTTTTTT	CASSAPIEGGPREKLFF
.	TRBV6-5	TRBJ2-1	13	TRBD1	TGTGCCAGCAGTTCCCCGGGACAGGGAACTGGGTTCTTC	CASSSPGQGTGFF
.	TRBV4-3	TRBJ2-3	16	TRBD2	TGCGCCAGCAGCCATGTGCCGGGAGGGCCCCCAGATACGCAGTATTTT	CASSHVPGGPPDTQYF
.	TRBV6-1	TRBJ1-1	13	.	TGTGCCAGCAGACTCCAGGGGTACACTGAAGCTTTCTTT	CASRLQGYTEAFF
.	TRBV7-9	TRBJ2-3	16	TRBD2	TGTGCCAGCAGCTTAGAGGGGACTAGCGGCACAGATACGCAGTATTTT	CASSLEGTSGTDTQYF
few	TRBV18	TRBJ1-2	15	TRBD1	TGTGCCAGCTCACCCGGGACAGGGGATAACTATGGCTACACCTTC	CASSPGTGDNYGYTF
.	TRBV30	TRBJ1-1	16	TRBD1	TGTGCCTGGAGTGTAAGATGGGACAGGACCTCGGCTGAAGCTTTCTTT	CAWSVRWDRTSAEAFF
.	TRBV7-9	TRBJ2-1	16	TRBD2	TGTGCCAGCAGCACCGGACTAGCGGAACCCTACAATGAGCAGTTCTTC	CASSTGLAEPYNEQFF
few	TRBV6-1	TRBJ2-6	15	TRBD1	TGTGCCAGCAGCGGGACAGACTCTGGGGCCAACGTCCTGACTTTC	CASSGTDSGANVLTF